These 28 T cell receptor beta chains share one sample of origin, sequenced in a study of T cell changes during pregnancy in multiple sclerosis. Profiling relied on immunoSEQ multiplex PCR, and the TCRdb table lists in-frame clones only, not all of them. The sample carries 40,000 to 60,000 clones, 94% recorded once. Source: CD4+ T cells from peripheral blood mononuclear cells, taken in the first trimester of pregnancy. All receptors derive from a female donor with multiple sclerosis, enrolled in a pregnancy study.

V is TRBV9 and J is TRBJ1-6, with D unclear. Germline loops: CDR1 SGDLS, CDR2 YYNGEE. The V end lost 4 bases, the J end lost 3 bases, and 11 bases lay between the germline ends. The CDR3 consists of 15 residues. The CDR3 protein is CASSPVADYNSPLHF. The CDR3 DNA is TGTGCCAGCAGCCCCGTTGCAGACTATAATTCACCCCTCCACTTT.

The rearrangement uses TRBV18 and TRBJ2-7; 8 bases fit TRBD1. This CDR3 region has 15 residues. Germline trimming cut 2 bases from V and 3 bases from J; bases unmatched to any gene: 6. Germline V gives CDR1 KGHSH, CDR2 LQKENI. In DNA form, the CDR3 reads TGTGCCAGCTCACCAGGGGCAGGGGGCGACTACGAGCAGTACTTC. Its translation is CASSPGAGGDYEQYF.

This chain uses TRBV5-1 with TRBJ2-3; 13 bases fit TRBD2. The CDR3 has 18 amino acids. Trimming removed 5 bases from V and 0 bases from J; junction bases left unmatched: 9. Germline CDR1 SGHRS, CDR2 YFSETQ. The CDR3 DNA sequence: TGCGCCAGCAGTTCCGGGACTAGCGGGGTCCCTAGCACAGATACGCAGTATTTT. Protein: CASSSGTSGVPSTDTQYF. Full variable domain (missing parts from reference TRBV5-1 and TRBJ2-3): KAGVTQTPRYLIKTRGQQVTLSCSPISGHRSVSWYQQTPGQGLQFLFEYFSETQRNKGNFPGRFSGRQFSNSRSEMNVSTLELGDSALYLCASSSGTSGVPSTDTQYFGPGTRLTVL.

The genes are TRBV1 and TRBJ2-5; TRBD1 is taken as the D call from the table, unchecked against the DNA. TRBV1 is termed a pseudogene. The CDR3 consists of 15 residues. This CDR3 reads CTSSRGQGFRETQYF. The CDR3 DNA reads TGCACCAGCAGCCGGGGACAGGGATTTCGGGAGACCCAGTACTTC.

The DNA for the CDR3 is TGTGCCAGCAGTTACTCTGCAGGGCGGGACGCTGAAGCTTTCTTT. Translated, it gives CASSYSAGRDAEAFF. V and J are TRBV6-5 and TRBJ1-1; possible D gene TRBD1, 5 bases. Germline assignment: CDR1 MNHEY and CDR2 SVGAGI. The CDR3 has 15 amino acids. V lost 0 bases and J lost 6, with 14 bases in between.

V is TRBV19 and J is TRBJ1-2; maybe TRBD1 (5 bases). The CDR3 is made up of 13 amino acids. Germline V gene data show CDR1 as LNHDA and CDR2 as SQIVND (reference sequence). V lost 8 bases, J lost 1 base, and 11 bases lay in between. CDR3 sequence: CASQGRYNYGYTF. The DNA of the CDR3 is TGTGCCAGTCAGGGCCGCTATAACTATGGCTACACCTTC.

This chain connects TRBV6-1 to TRBJ1-4; D perhaps matches TRBD1 (5 bases). V was clipped by 7 bases and J by 7 bases, with 16 bases between them. From germline, CDR1 is MNHNS and CDR2 SASEGT. The CDR3 runs 14 residues. The CDR3 bases are TGTGCCAGCACCATACAGGCGTGGAGTGAAAAACTGTTTTTT. This sequence encodes CASTIQAWSEKLFF.

The V call is TRBV12-5, the J call TRBJ2-7; 10 nucleotides agree with TRBD2. The V segment lost 6 bases and the J segment 1 base; nucleotides outside the gene matches: 6. Germline loops: CDR1 LGHNT, CDR2 FRNRAP. The CDR3 is 15 residues long. The CDR3 region is CASGESGGGSYEQYF. For the CDR3, the DNA is TGTGCTAGTGGAGAGAGCGGGGGGGGATCCTACGAGCAGTACTTC.

The chain employs TRBV6-1 and TRBJ2-3; TRBD2 might be the D (5 bases). Per germline, CDR1 MNHNS and CDR2 SASEGT. V was trimmed by 8 bases and J by 5 bases, leaving 14 bases between them. The CDR3 contains 13 residues. The CDR3 here is CASAIARGDTQYF. CDR3 coding DNA: TGTGCCAGCGCGATAGCTCGGGGAGATACGCAGTATTTT.

This clone has only one observation. The V and J genes are TRBV6-1 and TRBJ2-3; 10 bases align to TRBD2. The V gene end was trimmed by 4 bases and the J gene end by 9 bases; junction bases not matched to a gene: 10. This CDR3 has 15 residues. CDR1 and CDR2 from the germline V gene are MNHNS and SASEGT. The CDR3: CASSAYSGGAGTQYF. The DNA for the CDR3 is TGTGCCAGCAGTGCCTACAGCGGGGGGGCGGGAACGCAGTATTTT.

To note about this clone: At one boundary the junction diverges from the germline segment, which might be a read error. The same CDR3 is also encoded by other DNA sequences in this sample. This chain connects TRBV7-7 to TRBJ2-5, with D tentatively TRBD2 (5 bases). In germline, CDR1 is SSHAT, CDR2 FNYEAQ (reference sequence). This CDR3 contains 13 residues. The DNA of the CDR3 is TGTGCTAGCAGCCTCAATCGGGGAGAGACCCAGTACTTC. Protein sequence: CASSLNRGETQYF. The full variable domain, its missing parts supplied by reference TRBV7-7 and TRBJ2-5, is GAGVSQSPRYKVTKRGQDVTLRCDPISSHATLYWYQQALGQGPEFLTYFNYEAQPDKSGLPSDRFSAERPEGSISTLTIQRTEQRDSAMYRCASSLNRGETQYFGPGTRLLVL.

The V gene is TRBV6-6, the J gene TRBJ2-7, with 12 bases fitting TRBD1. Looked up from germline, CDR1 is MNHNY and CDR2 is SVGAGI (reference sequence). The CDR3 consists of 14 residues. V was pared by 7 bases and J by 5 bases, with 6 bases of the junction left unmatched. The CDR3 here is CASTGTGGRNEQYF. The CDR3 region has the DNA TGTGCCAGCACCGGGACAGGGGGCCGTAACGAGCAGTACTTC.

CDR3 sequence reads: CASSPQGALEPQHF. DNA of the CDR3: TGCGCCAGCAGCCCTCAGGGGGCTCTGGAGCCCCAGCATTTT. V usage is TRBV5-1 and J usage is TRBJ1-5, with TRBD1 matching 8 bases. Germline V lookup: CDR1 SGHRS, CDR2 YFSETQ. The length of the CDR3 is 14 residues. The J segment lost 8 bases and the V segment lost 4 bases, leaving 8 bases of the junction unmatched.

The rearrangement links TRBV7-9 to TRBJ1-2, with 10 nucleotides matching TRBD1. Looked up from germline, CDR1 is SEHNR and CDR2 is FQNEAQ (reference sequence). V lost 3 bases, J lost 8 bases, and 9 bases stayed unmatched. CDR3 length equals 15 residues. CDR3 sequence: CASSFTGTGEYGYTF. CDR3 bases: TGTGCCAGCAGCTTCACCGGGACAGGGGAGTACGGCTACACCTTC.

This clone has more than one count but fewer than ten. This chain connects TRBV13 to TRBJ2-3; possible D gene TRBD1, 7 bases. This CDR3 contains 16 residues. Trimming took 8 bases from V and 2 from J, leaving 20 bases between them. From germline, CDR1 is PRHDT and CDR2 FYEKMQ (reference sequence). CDR3 sequence: CASSERGRGATDTQYF. CDR3 DNA sequence: TGTGCCAGCTCCGAAAGGGGCAGGGGGGCCACAGATACGCAGTATTTT.

V is TRBV5-1 and J is TRBJ1-1; unclear D gene. CDR3 size: 15 residues. The V end was cut by 4 bases, the J end by 4 bases, with 17 bases between. CDR1 is SGHRS and CDR2 is YFSETQ in the germline V gene. The CDR3 spells CASSQEPMRSTEAFF. Written as DNA, the CDR3 is TGCGCCAGCAGCCAAGAACCAATGAGGAGCACTGAAGCTTTCTTT.

The J gene is TRBJ2-3, the V gene TRBV5-6; 9 bases agree with TRBD2. CDR3 length: 19 residues. The V gene end was trimmed by 1 base and the J gene end by 2 bases; junction bases not matched to a gene: 14. The germline gives CDR1 SGHDT, CDR2 YYEEEE. CDR3 in amino acids: CASSLLDGPGLAHTDTQYF. For the CDR3, the DNA is TGTGCCAGCAGCTTGTTGGACGGCCCGGGACTAGCACACACAGATACGCAGTATTTT.

CDR3 nucleotides: TGTGCCATCAGCCTACACACAGGGAACACTGAAGCTTTCTTT. Amino acid sequence: CAISLHTGNTEAFF. The J gene is TRBJ1-1, the V gene TRBV10-3; maybe TRBD1 (5 bases). CDR1 is ENHRY, CDR2 SYGVKD, per germline. This CDR3 is 14 amino acids long. V lost 6 bases and J 1 base, leaving 12 bases between the germline ends.

The genes are TRBV5-4 and TRBJ2-3; no firm D call. The V and J ends lost 1 base and 6 bases respectively, with 12 bases between them. From germline, CDR1 is SGHNT and CDR2 YYREEE (reference sequence). CDR3 length: 14 amino acids. The CDR3 DNA reads TGTGCCAGCAGCTTGAGCCCGAAAGAGGATACGCAGTATTTT. Its translation is CASSLSPKEDTQYF.

The rearrangement links TRBV7-9 to TRBJ2-3; D gene unclear. Germline assignment: CDR1 SEHNR and CDR2 FQNEAQ (reference sequence). The CDR3 loop spans 16 amino acids. Deletions cut 1 base from V and 6 bases from J, with 17 bases between. This CDR3 is CASSLETTRSRDTQYF. CDR3 coding DNA: TGTGCCAGCAGCTTAGAAACGACTCGATCTCGCGATACGCAGTATTTT.

The rearrangement uses TRBV9 and TRBJ1-6; possible D gene TRBD1, 5 bases. Trimming pared 4 bases from V and 7 bases from J, leaving 12 bases between. Germline CDR1 and CDR2: SGDLS and YYNGEE. The CDR3 runs 14 residues. The CDR3 DNA sequence: TGTGCCAGCAGCATCGACAGTGAGAATTCACCCCTCCACTTT. Translation gives CASSIDSENSPLHF.

The genes are TRBV6-5 and TRBJ1-1, with D hard to call. The CDR3 extends over 13 amino acids. Deletions cut 10 bases from V and 1 base from J, with 13 bases between. CDR1 MNHEY and CDR2 SVGAGI come from the germline V gene. This CDR3 is CATYRETNTEAFF. Written as DNA, the CDR3 is TGTGCCACCTACCGGGAGACGAACACTGAAGCTTTCTTT.

This clone occurred once. The V and J genes are TRBV5-5 and TRBJ2-3, with 8 nucleotides matching TRBD1. Germline loops: CDR1 SGHKS, CDR2 YYEKEE (reference sequence). This CDR3 region has 12 residues. The trim removed 4 bases at V and 10 bases at J, leaving 5 bases unmatched. The CDR3 nucleotides are TGTGCCAGCAGCCACGGACAGGGTGCGCAGTATTTT. This encodes CASSHGQGAQYF.

The chain recombines TRBV4-2 with TRBJ2-6; the match to TRBD1 covers 11 bases. The CDR3 loop spans 18 amino acids. CDR1 is LGHNA, CDR2 YNFKEQ, per germline. V lost 3 bases and J lost 2; bases outside the gene matches: 6. The CDR3 bases are TGTGCCAGCAGCCAGGCCGGGACAGGGGGTGCTGGGGCCAACGTCCTGACTTTC. It codes for CASSQAGTGGAGANVLTF.

Written as DNA, the CDR3 is TGTGCCAGCAGTACGACGACAGTCGGAAACACCATATATTTT. Amino acids: CASSTTTVGNTIYF. This sequence joins TRBV6-5 and TRBJ1-3, with D perhaps TRBD1 (5 bases). Trimming cost V 5 bases and J 4 bases, with 12 bases left between them. The V gene's germline CDR1 is MNHEY and CDR2 SVGAGI. CDR3 length: 14 residues.

This clone was found once. This sequence joins TRBV9 and TRBJ2-2; TRBD2 agrees at 10 bases. The J segment lost 2 bases and the V segment lost 2 bases, leaving 9 bases of the junction unmatched. Germline-derived CDR1 and CDR2 are SGDLS and YYNGEE. The CDR3 totals 18 residues. The CDR3 region is CASSVLAGVLPNTGELFF. CDR3 DNA: TGTGCCAGCAGCGTTCTAGCGGGGGTCCTCCCAAACACCGGGGAGCTGTTTTTT.

The chain is built from TRBV5-5 and TRBJ1-1; no clear D gene. The V gene lost 2 bases and the J gene lost 5 bases, with 10 bases spanning the gap. The germline V gene encodes CDR1 SGHKS and CDR2 YYEKEE (reference sequence). The CDR3 sequence is 13 residues long. The CDR3 DNA reads as TGTGCCAGCAGCTTTGTGGGCAAGACTGAAGCTTTCTTT. Translated, it gives CASSFVGKTEAFF.

The chain couples TRBV27 to TRBJ1-4; 7 bases are shared with TRBD1. This CDR3 spans 17 amino acids. CDR1 is MNHEY, CDR2 SMNVEV, per germline (reference sequence). The V segment lost 2 bases and the J segment 0 bases; nucleotides outside the gene matches: 6. CDR3 sequence: CASSLRGLGATNEKLFF. The CDR3 nucleotides are TGTGCCAGCAGTTTAAGGGGGCTCGGGGCAACTAATGAAAAACTGTTTTTT.